This T cell receptor beta chain emerged from a study of T cells in Graves' hyperthyroidism and ophthalmopathy (dated by TCRdb to the late 2010s). Notes on the research overall: Peripheral blood samples were taken at initial diagnosis, before any treatment was given. The 75 to 100 discovery patients were divided at random into training and test sets in a 7:3 ratio. To identify TCR V-J signatures that set the groups apart, the researchers used a discovery cohort of more than 95 patients, made up of around 40 with Graves' ophthalmopathy and 57 with stable Graves' hyperthyroidism. In more than 5 Graves' hyperthyroidism patients, the study also compared T-cell repertoires from thyroid tissue with T-cell repertoires from blood. Prospective prediction of ophthalmopathy was tested in an independent validation cohort of 18 to 20 hyperthyroidism patients and 15 to 17 patients who later progressed to ophthalmopathy. After sampling, hyperthyroidism patients received methimazole starting at 30 mg daily, and ophthalmopathy patients received high-dose intravenous methylprednisolone. According to the paper, TCR Vbeta CDR3 sequencing was carried out on 135 peripheral blood samples, which came from under 50 ophthalmopathy, around 74 hyperthyroidism and about 17 progressor patients.

Ophthalmopathy patients had moderately to severely active disease, Clinical Activity Score of at least 3, NOSPECS grade of at least 4, and duration under 3 months. Exclusion was applied to patients with uncontrolled infections, other autoimmune diseases, pregnancy or lactation. Diagnoses relied on clinical symptoms, serum thyroxine and TRAb, thyroid ultrasound and orbital computed tomography. PBMCs were isolated from 10 ml of fresh peripheral blood by Ficoll-Paque density gradient centrifugation. Trizol reagent was used to extract total RNA, and RNA quality was then checked on an Agilent 2100 Bioanalyzer. Only a few counts were recorded for this clonotype. Its antigen is unknown. No base quality values were provided; no much bigger clone lies one nucleotide off. General findings and caveats noted by the study authors: In validation, the model predicted progression to ophthalmopathy a median of around 6.5 months before onset, with roughly 71% sensitivity and 72.22% specificity. Sample size was not statistically predetermined, and investigators were not blinded to group allocation. Most expanded thyroid clonotypes (frequency above 0.001) were also found in blood, which suggests that blood repertoires may mirror thyroid immune responses. In cross-validation, a model built on a 13 V-J signature told ophthalmopathy apart from stable hyperthyroidism with approximately 90% sensitivity and roughly 81% specificity, and in testing the same model reached 80%/75%.

Amplification of TCR beta CDR3 regions was carried out from RNA transcripts. The first round of RT-PCR for the TCR CDR3 was performed with the HTBI primer set and the Qiagen OneStep RT-PCR kit. The libraries were constructed in a second round of multiplex PCR and then size-selected and purified. Sequencing of the libraries was done on an Illumina HiSeq2000 using paired-end 100 bp reads. Turning to the authors' computational methods: SOAPnuke was used to process the raw data, throwing out any read that contained adapters or uncalled bases, had a mean Phred below 15, or lacked an exact constant-primer or identifier match. High-quality paired reads were merged with COPE v1.2.5, and unique nucleotide sequences were defined as clonotypes. Clonotypes were aligned to IMGT TRBV, TRBD and TRBJ reference segments using MiTCR v1.1. Analysis was restricted to V-J combinations with a frequency above 0.0001, which covered 98% to 99.2% of repertoires. The TCS score was defined as F50 (clonal expansion) divided by E x V (chaos), with BLOSUM62-based TCRdist calculated between CDR3 peptides within each V-J. Welch's t-statistics and random forest reduced 500 to 550 V-J features to 13, which were used in a naive Bayes classifier (R e1071). The public reads were reanalyzed by TCRdb: fastp trimming at Q25, MiXCR alignment, in-frame beta chains only. Every entry covers one CDR3 protein and lists the most common genes and DNA from its rows. These V and J calls are TCRdb output, not the study's own analysis. This sample is represented by around 350,000 distinct CDR3 sequences; 12% to 15% of them were singletons. Approximately 19% of the sample is taken by the ten largest.

CDR1 is given as LNHDA and CDR2 as SQIVND, both from the germline V gene (reference sequence). V drops 0 bases and J drops 8 bases, leaving 11 bases in between. There are 14 amino acids in the CDR3, from cysteine to phenylalanine inclusive. Only CDR3 DNA remains: 42 bases, in frame from the first base. This sequence was found in a woman aged 55-69 years with Graves' ophthalmopathy. The V and J segments used are TRBV19 and TRBJ2-4, with TRBD2 as a weak D call on 6 bases. Sample: blood. The DNA sequence is as follows: TGTGCCAGTAGTATAGAGGTTCCGGGGGACATTCAGTACTTC. Its protein is CASSIEVPGDIQYF. The CDR3 plus the reference TRBV19 and TRBJ2-4 genes for the other parts give the full variable domain: DGGITQSPKYLFRKEGQNVTLSCEQNLNHDAMYWYRQDPGQGLRLIYYSQIVNDFQKGDIAEGYSVSREKKESFPLTVTSAQKNPTAFYLCASSIEVPGDIQYFGAGTRLSVL.